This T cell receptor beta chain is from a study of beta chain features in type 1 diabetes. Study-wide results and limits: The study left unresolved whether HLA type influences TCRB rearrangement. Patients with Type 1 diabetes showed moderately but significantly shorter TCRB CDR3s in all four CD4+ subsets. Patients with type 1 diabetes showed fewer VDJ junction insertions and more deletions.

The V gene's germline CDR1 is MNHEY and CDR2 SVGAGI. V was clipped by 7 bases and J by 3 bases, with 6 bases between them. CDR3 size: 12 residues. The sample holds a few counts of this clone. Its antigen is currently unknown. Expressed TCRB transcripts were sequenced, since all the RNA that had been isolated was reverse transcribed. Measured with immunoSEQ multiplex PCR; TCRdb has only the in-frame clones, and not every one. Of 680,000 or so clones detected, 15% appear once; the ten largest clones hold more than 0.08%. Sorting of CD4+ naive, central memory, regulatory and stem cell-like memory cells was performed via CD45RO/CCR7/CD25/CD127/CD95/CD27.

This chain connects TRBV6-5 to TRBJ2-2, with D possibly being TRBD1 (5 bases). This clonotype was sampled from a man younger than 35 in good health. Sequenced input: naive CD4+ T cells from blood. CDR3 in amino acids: CASTRDTGELFF. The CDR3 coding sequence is TGTGCCAGCACCAGGGACACCGGGGAGCTGTTTTTT.